This T cell receptor beta chain was profiled in a study of shared clonotypes between healthy human individuals. The CDR3 runs 15 residues. V gave up 2 bases and J gave up 7 bases, with 15 bases separating them. Germline CDR1 reads MNHEY; CDR2 reads SVGAGI. Libraries were prepared by immunoSEQ multiplex PCR; TCRdb keeps only in-frame clonotypes and omits some of them. This sample carries 1.4 million to 1.5 million clones, approximately 97% of them seen once, and the ten largest clones take 1% to 1.5%. This TCR was recovered from a man aged 30 to 39 in good health. Source material: naive CD4+ T cells sorted from blood. Subset indicated: CD45RA+ positively selected. V usage is TRBV6-5 and J usage is TRBJ2-1; TRBD1 or TRBD2 may be the D gene (6 bases each). CDR3 sequence: CASSYGTGTENEQFF. DNA for the CDR3: TGTGCCAGCAGTTACGGAACAGGGACTGAAAATGAGCAGTTCTTC.